This T cell receptor beta chain was profiled in a study of T cells after posttransplantation cyclophosphamide (dated by TCRdb to about 2016). Study-level background: T cell repertoire reconstitution was tracked by TRB sequencing after myeloablative bone marrow transplantation in which posttransplantation cyclophosphamide was used as GVHD prophylaxis. Antigen receptor sequencing was done on samples from over 30 PTCy-treated patients and from approximately 15 related bone marrow donors of those patients. Blood from all 30 or so PTCy patients with 1-year posttransplant specimens was subjected to TRB sequencing. Up to 3 additional blood samples from 2 to 5.2 years after transplant were also TRB-sequenced in 3 patients, as was pretransplant blood from a handful of patients. Because TRA and TRB clonality correlated tightly in about 10 samples, later TCR analyses were limited to TRB. Public TRB sequences were queried against a database of over 3,600 sequences associated with responses to pathogens, tumor antigens, self-antigens and alloantigens.

Peripheral blood samples were provided by related bone marrow donors on the day of marrow donation. Peripheral blood and bone marrow mononuclear cells were isolated by Ficoll-Hypaque density centrifugation and were cryopreserved. FACS on a FACSAria II was used to sort CD4+ and CD8+ T cells, including the naive and memory subsets. Genomic DNA was used for TRB sequencing, which was performed with the immunoSEQ assay at survey resolution or with the hsTCRB kit. Under the source paper's analysis protocol: The immunoSEQ software handled initial read processing, and the LymphoSeq R package was used for repertoire analyses. Clonality was calculated as 1 minus normalized Shannon entropy, and the Gini coefficient was also calculated for each TRB dataset. Phenotypes of unsorted samples were inferred by mapping TRB sequences from sorted subsets of the recipient or donor onto unsorted samples of the same recipient. TCRdb carries this immuneACCESS record with in-frame sequences only. Its versions omit some clonotypes, under half of them owing to an unresolved V gene in the studies checked, with the rest unexplained. D and trimming were read from the DNA, whereas the V and J calls and clone size are those reported in that table. The sample table holds approximately 15,000 clones, of which around 81% were seen once. The top ten constitute about 0.78% of the sample.

Remarks on this clone: Its antigen is unknown. Base qualities are missing; no much larger clone stands one base away.

The study at large found these results: Across under 50 patients, recipient CMV seropositivity and CMV reactivation were highly associated with TRB clonality; PTCy diversity was similar to CNI/methotrexate controls. The TRB repertoires of T cells infiltrating skin or the GI tract showed only limited overlap with the TRB repertoires found in blood. Donor-recipient similarity was low at 1-2 months but increased during the first year, and donor CD8+ memory clones often dominated later blood repertoires.

The sequence came from a man aged 45-65 years in good health, CMV-negative, and a related stem cell transplant donor. Specimen: memory CD4+ T cells sorted from PBMCs.

The CDR3 sequence is CASRGQGRNQPQHF. The DNA is TGTGCCAGTCGAGGACAGGGAAGGAATCAGCCCCAGCATTTT. The chain links TRBV6-5 with TRBJ1-5; the central 8 bases match TRBD1. The germline V gene specifies MNHEY as CDR1 and SVGAGI as CDR2. The CDR3 spans 14 residues, from the cysteine through the phenylalanine. Only the CDR3 portion is preserved as DNA: 42 bases, with reading frame beginning at the first base. Clipping removes 9 bases from V and 4 bases from J, with 8 as the unmatched junction base count.